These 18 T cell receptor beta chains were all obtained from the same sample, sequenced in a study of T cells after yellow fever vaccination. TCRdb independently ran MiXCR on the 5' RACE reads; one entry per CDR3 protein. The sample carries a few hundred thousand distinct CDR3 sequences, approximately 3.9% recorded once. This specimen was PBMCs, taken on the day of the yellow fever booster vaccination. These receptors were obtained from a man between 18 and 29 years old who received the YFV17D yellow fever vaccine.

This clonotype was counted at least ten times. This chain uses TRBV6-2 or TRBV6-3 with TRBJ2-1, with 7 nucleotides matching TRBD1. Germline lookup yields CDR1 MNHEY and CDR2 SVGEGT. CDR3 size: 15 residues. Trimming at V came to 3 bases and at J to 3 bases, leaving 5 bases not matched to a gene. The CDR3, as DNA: TGTGCCAGCAGTTATTCCGACAGGGTCTACAATGAGCAGTTCTTC. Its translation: CASSYSDRVYNEQFF.

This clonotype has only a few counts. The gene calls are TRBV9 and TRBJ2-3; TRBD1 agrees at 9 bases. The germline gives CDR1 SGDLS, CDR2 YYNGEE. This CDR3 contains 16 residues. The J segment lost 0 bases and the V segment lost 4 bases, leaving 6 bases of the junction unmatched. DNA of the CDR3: TGTGCCAGCAGCCCCCGGGACAGGGTCAGCACAGATACGCAGTATTTT. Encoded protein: CASSPRDRVSTDTQYF.

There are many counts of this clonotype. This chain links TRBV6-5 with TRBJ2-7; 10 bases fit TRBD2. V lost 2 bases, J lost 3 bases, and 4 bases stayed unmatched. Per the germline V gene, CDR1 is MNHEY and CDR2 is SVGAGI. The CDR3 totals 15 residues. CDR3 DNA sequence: TGTGCCAGCAGTTACCTGCCTAGCGGGGGCTACGAGCAGTACTTC. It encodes CASSYLPSGGYEQYF.

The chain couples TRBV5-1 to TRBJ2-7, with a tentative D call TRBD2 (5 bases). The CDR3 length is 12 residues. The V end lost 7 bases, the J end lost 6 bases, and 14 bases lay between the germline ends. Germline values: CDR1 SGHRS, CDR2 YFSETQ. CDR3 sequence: CASSASGVEQYF. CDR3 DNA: TGCGCCAGCTCCGCATCCGGGGTCGAGCAGTACTTC. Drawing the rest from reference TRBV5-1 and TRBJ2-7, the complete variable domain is KAGVTQTPRYLIKTRGQQVTLSCSPISGHRSVSWYQQTPGQGLQFLFEYFSETQRNKGNFPGRFSGRQFSNSRSEMNVSTLELGDSALYLCASSASGVEQYFGPGTRLTVT.

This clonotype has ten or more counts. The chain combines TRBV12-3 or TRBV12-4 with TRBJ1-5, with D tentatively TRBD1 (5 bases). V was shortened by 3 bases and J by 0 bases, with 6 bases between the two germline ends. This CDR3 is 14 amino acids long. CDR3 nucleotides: TGTGCCAGCAGTTTGAGGGGTAGCAATCAGCCCCAGCATTTT. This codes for CASSLRGSNQPQHF.

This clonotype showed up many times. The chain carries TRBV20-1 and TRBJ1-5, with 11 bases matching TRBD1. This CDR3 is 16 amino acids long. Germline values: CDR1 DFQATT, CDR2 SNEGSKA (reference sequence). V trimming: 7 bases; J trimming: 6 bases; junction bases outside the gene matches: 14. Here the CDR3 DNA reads TGCAGTGTTCTCAAAGCCGGGACAGGGGGAACTCAGCCCCAGCATTTT. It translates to CSVLKAGTGGTQPQHF.

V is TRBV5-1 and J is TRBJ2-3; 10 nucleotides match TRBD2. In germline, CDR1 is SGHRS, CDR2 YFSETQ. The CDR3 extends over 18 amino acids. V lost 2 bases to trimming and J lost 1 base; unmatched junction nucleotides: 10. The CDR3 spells CASSFPSGGYEGTDTQYF. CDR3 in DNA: TGCGCCAGCAGCTTTCCTAGCGGGGGCTACGAGGGCACAGATACGCAGTATTTT.

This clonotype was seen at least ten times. The CDR3 sequence is CAWSDRDRAGDNQPQHF. DNA for the CDR3: TGTGCCTGGAGTGACCGGGACAGGGCGGGGGACAATCAGCCCCAGCATTTT. This chain uses TRBV30 with TRBJ1-5, with 9 nucleotides matching TRBD1. The CDR3 is made up of 17 amino acids. Germline lookup yields CDR1 GTSNPN and CDR2 SVGIG (reference sequence). J was trimmed by 3 bases and V by 1 base; bases with no gene match: 10.

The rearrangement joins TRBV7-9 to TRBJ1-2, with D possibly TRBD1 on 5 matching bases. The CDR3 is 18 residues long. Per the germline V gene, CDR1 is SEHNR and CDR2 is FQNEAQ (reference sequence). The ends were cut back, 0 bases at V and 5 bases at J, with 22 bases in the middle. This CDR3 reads CASSLAPARPGKGYGYTF. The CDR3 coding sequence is TGTGCCAGCAGCTTAGCCCCCGCCCGTCCAGGGAAGGGATATGGCTACACCTTC.

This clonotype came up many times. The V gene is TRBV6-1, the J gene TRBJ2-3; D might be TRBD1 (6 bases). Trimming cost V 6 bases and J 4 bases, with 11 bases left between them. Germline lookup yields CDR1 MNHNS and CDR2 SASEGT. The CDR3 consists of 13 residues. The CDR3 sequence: CASRKQGADTQYF. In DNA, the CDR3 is TGTGCCAGCAGAAAACAGGGAGCAGATACGCAGTATTTT.

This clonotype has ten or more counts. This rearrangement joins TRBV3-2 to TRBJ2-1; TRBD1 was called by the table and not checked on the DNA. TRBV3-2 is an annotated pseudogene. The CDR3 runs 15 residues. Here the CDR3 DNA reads TGTGCCAGCAGCCCCAAGTCGCGACAGGGTTTAGTGCAGTTCTTC. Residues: CASSPKSRQGLVQFF.

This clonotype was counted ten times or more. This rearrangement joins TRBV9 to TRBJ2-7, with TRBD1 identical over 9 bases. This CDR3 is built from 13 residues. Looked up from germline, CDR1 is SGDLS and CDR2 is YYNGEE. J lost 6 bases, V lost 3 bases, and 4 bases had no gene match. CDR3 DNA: TGTGCCAGCAGCGGGACAGGGGCAAGCGAGCAGTACTTC. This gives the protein CASSGTGASEQYF.

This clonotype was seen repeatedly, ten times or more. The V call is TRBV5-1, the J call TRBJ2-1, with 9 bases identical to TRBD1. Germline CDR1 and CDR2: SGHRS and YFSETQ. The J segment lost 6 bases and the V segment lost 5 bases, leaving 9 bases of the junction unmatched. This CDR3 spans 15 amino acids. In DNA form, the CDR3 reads TGCGCCAGCAGTTCCTCCCCGGGACAGGGCAATGAGCAGTTCTTC. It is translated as CASSSSPGQGNEQFF.

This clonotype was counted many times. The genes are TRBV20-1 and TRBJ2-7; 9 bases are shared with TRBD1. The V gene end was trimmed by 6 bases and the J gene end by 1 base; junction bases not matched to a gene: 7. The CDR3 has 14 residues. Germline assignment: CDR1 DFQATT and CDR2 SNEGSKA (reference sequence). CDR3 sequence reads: CSAEDRGASYEQYV. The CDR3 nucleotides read TGCAGTGCCGAGGACAGGGGAGCGTCCTACGAGCAGTACGTC.

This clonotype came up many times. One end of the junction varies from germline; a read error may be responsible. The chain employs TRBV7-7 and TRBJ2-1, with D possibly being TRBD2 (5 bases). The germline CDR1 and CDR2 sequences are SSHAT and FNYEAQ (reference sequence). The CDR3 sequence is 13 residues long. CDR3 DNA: TGTGCTAGCAGCTTTCGACTACTCAATGAGCAGTTCTTC. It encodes CASSFRLLNEQFF.

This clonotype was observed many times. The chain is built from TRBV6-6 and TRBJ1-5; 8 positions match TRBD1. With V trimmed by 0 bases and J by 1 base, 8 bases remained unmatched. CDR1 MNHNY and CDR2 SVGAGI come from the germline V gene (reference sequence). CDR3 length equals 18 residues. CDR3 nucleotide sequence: TGTGCCAGCAGTTACTCAAGGATGGGGACAGGAAGCAATCAGCCCCAGCATTTT. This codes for CASSYSRMGTGSNQPQHF.

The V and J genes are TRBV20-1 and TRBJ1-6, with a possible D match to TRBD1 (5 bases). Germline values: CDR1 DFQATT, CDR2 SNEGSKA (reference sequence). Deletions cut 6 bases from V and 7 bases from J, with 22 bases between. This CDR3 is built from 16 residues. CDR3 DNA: TGCAGTGCAAGGGACTCAAGGGGATCGTGGAATTCACCCCTCCACTTT. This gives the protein CSARDSRGSWNSPLHF.

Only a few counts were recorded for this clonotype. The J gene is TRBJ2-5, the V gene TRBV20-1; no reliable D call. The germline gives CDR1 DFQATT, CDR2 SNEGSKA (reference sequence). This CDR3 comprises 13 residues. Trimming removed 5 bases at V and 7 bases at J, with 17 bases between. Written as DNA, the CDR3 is TGCAGTGCTCGGGTCTCGGCAATAGGGACCCAGTACTTC. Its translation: CSARVSAIGTQYF.